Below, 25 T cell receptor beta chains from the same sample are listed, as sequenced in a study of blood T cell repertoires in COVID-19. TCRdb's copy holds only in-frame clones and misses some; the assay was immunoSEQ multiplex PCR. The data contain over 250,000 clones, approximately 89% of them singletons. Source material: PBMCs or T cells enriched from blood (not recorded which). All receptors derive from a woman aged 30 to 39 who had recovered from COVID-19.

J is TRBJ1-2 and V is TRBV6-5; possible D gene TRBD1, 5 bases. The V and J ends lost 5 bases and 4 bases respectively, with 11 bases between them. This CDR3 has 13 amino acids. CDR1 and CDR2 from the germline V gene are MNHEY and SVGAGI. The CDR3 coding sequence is TGTGCCAGCAGTCGGGACTCAGGCTATGGCTACACCTTC. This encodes CASSRDSGYGYTF.

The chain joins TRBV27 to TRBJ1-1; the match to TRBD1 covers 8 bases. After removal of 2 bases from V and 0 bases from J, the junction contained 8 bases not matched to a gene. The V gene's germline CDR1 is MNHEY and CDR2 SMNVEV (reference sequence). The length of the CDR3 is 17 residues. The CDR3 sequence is CASSLRTGRDMNTEAFF. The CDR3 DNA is TGTGCCAGCAGTTTAAGGACAGGGAGGGATATGAACACTGAAGCTTTCTTT.

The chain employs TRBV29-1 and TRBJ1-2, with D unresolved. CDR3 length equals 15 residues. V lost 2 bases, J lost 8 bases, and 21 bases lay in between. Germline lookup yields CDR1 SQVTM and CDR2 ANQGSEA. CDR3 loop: CSVESDNPFLRGYTF. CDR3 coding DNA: TGCAGCGTTGAATCCGACAACCCATTCCTCCGCGGCTACACCTTC.

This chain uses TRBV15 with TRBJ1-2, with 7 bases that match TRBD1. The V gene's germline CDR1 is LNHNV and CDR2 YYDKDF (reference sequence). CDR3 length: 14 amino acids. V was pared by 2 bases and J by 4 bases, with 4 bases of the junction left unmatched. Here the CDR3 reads CATSRRDRIYGYTF. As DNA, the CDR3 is TGTGCCACCAGCAGACGGGACAGAATCTATGGCTACACCTTC.

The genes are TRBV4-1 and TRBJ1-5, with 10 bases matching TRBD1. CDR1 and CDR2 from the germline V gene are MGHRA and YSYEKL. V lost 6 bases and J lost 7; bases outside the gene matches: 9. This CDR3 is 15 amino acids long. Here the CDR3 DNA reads TGCGCCAGCAGAGTCCGACAGGGGGCCCAGCAGCCCCAGCATTTT. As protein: CASRVRQGAQQPQHF.

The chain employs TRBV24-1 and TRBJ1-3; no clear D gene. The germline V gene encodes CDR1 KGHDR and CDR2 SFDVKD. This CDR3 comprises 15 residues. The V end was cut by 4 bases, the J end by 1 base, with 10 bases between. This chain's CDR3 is CATSDSGVSGNTIYF. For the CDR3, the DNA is TGTGCCACCAGTGACTCGGGAGTGTCTGGAAACACCATATATTTT.

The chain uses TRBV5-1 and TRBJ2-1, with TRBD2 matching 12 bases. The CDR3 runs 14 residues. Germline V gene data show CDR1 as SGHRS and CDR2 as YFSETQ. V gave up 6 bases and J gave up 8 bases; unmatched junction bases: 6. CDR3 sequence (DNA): TGCGCCAGCAAGGGTGGACTAGCGGGGTATGAGCAGTTCTTC. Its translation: CASKGGLAGYEQFF. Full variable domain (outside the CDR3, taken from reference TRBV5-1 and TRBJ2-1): KAGVTQTPRYLIKTRGQQVTLSCSPISGHRSVSWYQQTPGQGLQFLFEYFSETQRNKGNFPGRFSGRQFSNSRSEMNVSTLELGDSALYLCASKGGLAGYEQFFGPGTRLTVL.

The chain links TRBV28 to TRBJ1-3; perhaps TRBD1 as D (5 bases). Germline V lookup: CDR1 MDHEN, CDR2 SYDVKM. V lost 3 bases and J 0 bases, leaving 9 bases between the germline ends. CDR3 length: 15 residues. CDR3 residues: CASSFSGASGNTIYF. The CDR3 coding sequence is TGTGCCAGCAGTTTCAGCGGGGCCTCTGGAAACACCATATATTTT.

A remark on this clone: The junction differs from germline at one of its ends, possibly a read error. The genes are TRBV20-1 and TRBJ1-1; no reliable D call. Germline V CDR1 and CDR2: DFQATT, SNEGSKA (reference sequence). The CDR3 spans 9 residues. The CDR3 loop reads CSANTRGSF. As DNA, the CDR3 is TGCAGTGCAAATACTCGGGGTTCCTTT.

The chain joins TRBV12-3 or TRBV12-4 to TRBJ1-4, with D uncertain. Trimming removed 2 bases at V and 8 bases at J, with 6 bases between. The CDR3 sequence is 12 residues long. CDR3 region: CASSLSQEKLFF. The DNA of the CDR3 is TGTGCCAGCAGTTTATCTCAGGAAAAACTGTTTTTT.

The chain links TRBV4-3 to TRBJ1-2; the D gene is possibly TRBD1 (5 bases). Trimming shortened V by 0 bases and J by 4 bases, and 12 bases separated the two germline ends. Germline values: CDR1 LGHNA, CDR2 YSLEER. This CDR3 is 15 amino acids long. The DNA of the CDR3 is TGCGCCAGCAGCCAAGATAGGAGACAGCTCTATGGCTACACCTTC. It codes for CASSQDRRQLYGYTF.

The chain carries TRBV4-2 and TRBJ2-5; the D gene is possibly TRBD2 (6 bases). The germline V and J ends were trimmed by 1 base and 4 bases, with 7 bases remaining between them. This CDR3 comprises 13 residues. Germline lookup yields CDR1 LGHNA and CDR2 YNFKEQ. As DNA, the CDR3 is TGTGCCAGCAGCCAAGGGGGGGTAGAGACCCAGTACTTC. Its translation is CASSQGGVETQYF.

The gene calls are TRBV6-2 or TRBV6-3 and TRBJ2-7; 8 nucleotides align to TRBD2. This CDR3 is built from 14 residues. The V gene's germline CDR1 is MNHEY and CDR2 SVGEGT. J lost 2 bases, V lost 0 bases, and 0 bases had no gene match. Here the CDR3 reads CASSYSSGAYEQYF. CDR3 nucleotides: TGTGCCAGCAGTTACTCTAGCGGGGCCTACGAGCAGTACTTC.

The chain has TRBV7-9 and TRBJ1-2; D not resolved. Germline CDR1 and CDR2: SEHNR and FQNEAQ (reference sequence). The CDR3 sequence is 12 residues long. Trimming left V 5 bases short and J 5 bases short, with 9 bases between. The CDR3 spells CASSTRAYGYTF. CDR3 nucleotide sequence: TGTGCCAGCAGCACCCGCGCGTATGGCTACACCTTC.

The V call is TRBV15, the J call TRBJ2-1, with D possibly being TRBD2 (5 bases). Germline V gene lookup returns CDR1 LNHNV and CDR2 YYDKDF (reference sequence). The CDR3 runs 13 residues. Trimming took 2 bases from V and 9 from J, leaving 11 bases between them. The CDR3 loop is CATSRLLVAEQFF. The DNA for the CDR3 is TGTGCCACCAGCAGATTACTAGTAGCTGAGCAGTTCTTC.

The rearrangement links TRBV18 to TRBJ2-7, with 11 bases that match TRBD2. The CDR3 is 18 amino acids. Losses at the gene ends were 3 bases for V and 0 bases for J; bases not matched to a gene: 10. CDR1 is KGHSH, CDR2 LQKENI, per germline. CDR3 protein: CASSPSTSGGPSSYEQYF. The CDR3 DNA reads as TGTGCCAGCTCACCGAGCACTAGCGGGGGCCCGAGCTCCTACGAGCAGTACTTC.

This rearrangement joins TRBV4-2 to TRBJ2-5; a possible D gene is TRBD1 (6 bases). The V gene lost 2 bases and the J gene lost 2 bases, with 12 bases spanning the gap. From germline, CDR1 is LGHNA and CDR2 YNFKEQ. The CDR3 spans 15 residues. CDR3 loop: CASSQLGAEQETQYF. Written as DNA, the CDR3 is TGTGCCAGCAGCCAACTGGGGGCGGAACAAGAGACCCAGTACTTC.

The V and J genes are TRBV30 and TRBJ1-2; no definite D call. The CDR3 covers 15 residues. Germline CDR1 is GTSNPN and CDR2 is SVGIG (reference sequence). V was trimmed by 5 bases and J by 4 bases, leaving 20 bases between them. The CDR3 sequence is CAWGPSPVLGYGYTF. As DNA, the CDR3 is TGTGCCTGGGGTCCTTCCCCCGTGCTAGGCTATGGCTACACCTTC.

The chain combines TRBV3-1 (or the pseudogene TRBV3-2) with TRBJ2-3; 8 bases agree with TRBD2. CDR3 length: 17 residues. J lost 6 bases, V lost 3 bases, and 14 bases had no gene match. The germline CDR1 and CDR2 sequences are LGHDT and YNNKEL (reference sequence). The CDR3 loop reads CASSQRPGGGSQDTQYF. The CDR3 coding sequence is TGTGCCAGCAGCCAGAGACCCGGCGGGGGGTCCCAGGATACGCAGTATTTT.

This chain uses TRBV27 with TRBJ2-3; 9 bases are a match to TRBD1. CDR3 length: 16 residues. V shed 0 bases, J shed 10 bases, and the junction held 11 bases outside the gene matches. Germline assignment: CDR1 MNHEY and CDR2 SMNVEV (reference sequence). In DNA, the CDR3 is TGTGCCAGCAGTTTATCGGCGGGGACAGGGTGGTATGCGCAGTATTTT. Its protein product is CASSLSAGTGWYAQYF.

Written as DNA, the CDR3 is TGTGCCAGCAGTTCCGGACAGTTGGTAACAGATACGCAGTATTTT. Its translation: CASSSGQLVTDTQYF. The J gene is TRBJ2-3, the V gene TRBV5-6, with D possibly being TRBD1 (6 bases). Trimming shortened V by 5 bases and J by 3 bases, and 16 bases separated the two germline ends. Germline lookup yields CDR1 SGHDT and CDR2 YYEEEE. This CDR3 contains 15 residues.

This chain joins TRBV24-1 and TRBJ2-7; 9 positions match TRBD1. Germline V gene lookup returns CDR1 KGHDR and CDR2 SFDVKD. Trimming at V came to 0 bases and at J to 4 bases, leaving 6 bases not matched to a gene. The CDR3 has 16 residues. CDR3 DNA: TGTGCCACCAGTGATTTGGGATCGGGGACAGGGTACGAGCAGTACTTC. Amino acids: CATSDLGSGTGYEQYF.

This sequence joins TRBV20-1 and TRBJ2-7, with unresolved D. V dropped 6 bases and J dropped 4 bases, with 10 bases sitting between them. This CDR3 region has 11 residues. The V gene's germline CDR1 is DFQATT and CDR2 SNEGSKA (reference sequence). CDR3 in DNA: TGCAGTGCCCTAGTGGGTTACGAGCAGTACTTC. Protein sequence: CSALVGYEQYF.

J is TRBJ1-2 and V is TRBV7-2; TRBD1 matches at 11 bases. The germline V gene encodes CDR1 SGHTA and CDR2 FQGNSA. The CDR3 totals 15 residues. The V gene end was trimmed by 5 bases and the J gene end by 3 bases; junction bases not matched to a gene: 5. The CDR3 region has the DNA TGTGCCAGCAGCCCGTGGACAGGGGGCGACTATGGCTACACCTTC. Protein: CASSPWTGGDYGYTF.

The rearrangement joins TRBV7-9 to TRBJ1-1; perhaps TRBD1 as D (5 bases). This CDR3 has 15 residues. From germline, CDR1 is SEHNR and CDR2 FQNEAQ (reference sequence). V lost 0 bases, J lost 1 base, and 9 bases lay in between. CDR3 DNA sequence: TGTGCCAGCAGCTTAGCGATAACAGGGAACACTGAAGCTTTCTTT. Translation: CASSLAITGNTEAFF.